The TCR beta chain under discussion was sequenced for a study of T-cell reconstitution after alpha-beta-depleted transplantation in children. Germline V gene data show CDR1 as KGHDR and CDR2 as SFDVKD. Between the trimmed V and J ends, which lost 8 bases and 4 bases, there was a span of 9 bases. This CDR3 comprises 12 residues. The TCRbeta library was prepared with unique molecular identifiers. TCRdb independently ran MiXCR on the PCR reads; one entry per CDR3 protein. Here the sample spans hundreds of thousands of distinct CDR3 sequences, under 15% being singletons. About this clonotype: Its antigen is not identified.

General study points: At one year after transplant, newly produced T cells mostly accounted for T-cell counts and diversity. Diversity of TCRbeta at day 60 was high in some patients, arising from surviving recipient T cells and thymic progenitors. Alpha-beta T cells present about two months after transplant were reported to originate from several hundred expanded graft clones.

The sequence was obtained from a girl under 10 years old with congenital amegakaryocytic thrombocytopenia, due to receive a stem cell transplant. The input for sequencing was PBMCs, taken before TCRalphabeta/CD19-depleted stem cell transplant. The chain couples TRBV24-1 to TRBJ2-3, with no clear D. The CDR3 coding sequence is TGTGCCACCAAGAACGAGGCAGATACGCAGTATTTT. As protein: CATKNEADTQYF.